The clone carrying this TCR beta chain was found once. Its target is unknown. The source of the sample is a study of cytomegalovirus exposure and HLA in healthy donors. Across the study: Most genotyped donors, about four fifths of some 400, had Caucasian-associated genetic ancestry. General study findings and limits: A prior analysis recorded that most TCR beta V segments were productive about 90% or about 30% of the time. Near-uniform donor sequencing depth was presumed by presence/absence analyses.

Primers included in the PCR were 60 Vbeta and 13 Jbeta primers. Generated by immunoSEQ multiplex PCR, the TCRdb table keeps only in-frame clones and is missing some. The sample records about 190,000 clones, approximately 77% being singletons. The CDR3 covers 13 residues. Germline V gene data show CDR1 as MNHEY and CDR2 as SMNVEV (reference sequence). V lost 6 bases and J 5 bases, leaving 11 bases between the germline ends. The chain combines TRBV27 with TRBJ2-1, with a tentative D call TRBD1 (5 bases). This clonotype was sampled from a man aged 40-49 years in good health and CMV-seropositive. Sequenced sample: PBMCs. The CDR3 region has the DNA TGTGCCAGCAGGACAGATCTTAACAATGAGCAGTTCTTC. Protein product: CASRTDLNNEQFF.